The 21 T cell receptor beta chains reported below all come from one sample, sequenced in a study of blood T cell repertoires in COVID-19. TCRdb's table, derived via immunoSEQ multiplex PCR, lists solely in-frame clones and lacks some. The data hold about 300,000 clones, with more than 70% observed a single time. The sequencing sample was made of peripheral blood. Receptors originate from a woman in her twenties or thirties who had recovered from COVID-19.

V and J are TRBV2 and TRBJ1-3; TRBD1 might be the D (5 bases). Germline V gene data show CDR1 as SNHLY and CDR2 as FYNNEI. This CDR3 comprises 15 residues. Trimming took off 3 bases at V and 0 bases at J, with 9 bases between the two ends. For the CDR3, the DNA is TGTGCCAGCAGTGATATGGGGGGCTCTGGAAACACCATATATTTT. It specifies CASSDMGGSGNTIYF.

The chain recombines TRBV12-2 with TRBJ1-1; the table assigns TRBD1, which was not confirmed against the DNA. TRBV12-2 is given as a pseudogene. This CDR3 is 17 amino acids long. As DNA, the CDR3 is TGTGCAAGTCGCTTTCGGGACAGGGCGCTATCGAACACTGAAGCTTTCTTT. It specifies CASRFRDRALSNTEAFF.

The gene calls are TRBV11-2 and TRBJ2-5, with unresolved D. Germline V gene sequence: CDR1 SGHAT, CDR2 FQNNGV. V lost 3 bases and J lost 0, with 5 bases in between. The CDR3 totals 13 residues. In DNA form, the CDR3 reads TGTGCCAGCAGCTTGGCAGACCAAGAGACCCAGTACTTC. It yields the protein CASSLADQETQYF.

This clone was seen a few times. The chain employs TRBV28 and TRBJ2-1; 9 bases match TRBD1. The CDR3 length is 18 residues. J was trimmed by 2 bases and V by 4 bases; bases with no gene match: 12. Germline lookup yields CDR1 MDHEN and CDR2 SYDVKM. CDR3 sequence: CASSSLPLQGAAYNEQFF. CDR3 nucleotide sequence: TGTGCCAGCAGTTCTCTCCCCCTACAGGGGGCAGCCTACAATGAGCAGTTCTTC.

The chain is built from TRBV5-6 and TRBJ1-4, with D maybe TRBD1 (6 bases). The V and J ends lost 0 bases and 7 bases respectively, with 10 bases between them. Germline loops: CDR1 SGHDT, CDR2 YYEEEE. The CDR3 has 14 amino acids. The CDR3 region is CASSLEGHGEKLFF. Written as DNA, the CDR3 is TGTGCCAGCAGCTTGGAGGGACATGGTGAAAAACTGTTTTTT.

The gene calls are TRBV5-1 and TRBJ2-1; 7 nucleotides match TRBD2. The CDR3 is 17 amino acids. The germline V gene encodes CDR1 SGHRS and CDR2 YFSETQ. V lost 0 bases to trimming and J lost 0 bases; unmatched junction nucleotides: 6. CDR3 region: CASSLAYLADSYNEQFF. Written as DNA, the CDR3 is TGCGCCAGCAGCTTGGCCTACCTAGCGGACTCCTACAATGAGCAGTTCTTC.

The chain has TRBV27 and TRBJ1-6; D might be TRBD1 (5 bases). The V gene's germline CDR1 is MNHEY and CDR2 SMNVEV (reference sequence). This CDR3 is built from 16 residues. Trimming left V 2 bases short and J 6 bases short, with 14 bases between. The CDR3 here is CASSLAGRGRNSPLHF. The CDR3 bases are TGTGCCAGCAGTTTAGCAGGTAGGGGTCGTAATTCACCCCTCCACTTT.

The gene calls are TRBV5-5 and TRBJ2-3; TRBD2 matches at 7 bases. Germline lookup yields CDR1 SGHKS and CDR2 YYEKEE (reference sequence). The ends lost 2 bases at V and 4 bases at J; junction bases unmatched: 10. The CDR3 runs to 16 residues. Here the CDR3 reads CASSLFFGRGADTQYF. The CDR3 bases are TGTGCCAGCAGCTTATTTTTTGGACGGGGGGCAGATACGCAGTATTTT.

CDR3 in amino acids: CASRFQGSSYEQYF. Here the CDR3 DNA reads TGTGCCAGCAGGTTTCAGGGGAGCTCCTACGAGCAGTACTTC. The chain couples TRBV2 to TRBJ2-7; tentatively, D is TRBD1 (6 bases). The CDR3 is 14 amino acids. Per the germline V gene, CDR1 is SNHLY and CDR2 is FYNNEI. V was shortened by 6 bases and J by 0 bases, with 12 bases between the two germline ends.

This chain uses TRBV14 with TRBJ2-7; D is perhaps TRBD2 (7 bases). The CDR3 has 15 amino acids. Germline V gene lookup returns CDR1 SGHDN and CDR2 FVKESK. V lost 1 base to trimming and J lost 2 bases, with 12 bases between them. CDR3 DNA: TGTGCCAGCAGCCAAGGAAGGGGGGGTCCCTACGAGCAGTACTTC. Translating gives CASSQGRGGPYEQYF. Full variable domain (missing parts from reference TRBV14 and TRBJ2-7): EAGVTQFPSHSVIEKGQTVTLRCDPISGHDNLYWYRRVMGKEIKFLLHFVKESKQDESGMPNNRFLAERTGGTYSTLKVQPAELEDSGVYFCASSQGRGGPYEQYFGPGTRLTVT.

The CDR3 loop reads CASSRPGRGTEAFF. CDR3 DNA: TGTGCCAGCAGTCGACCCGGGCGGGGCACTGAAGCTTTCTTT. The V gene is TRBV25-1, the J gene TRBJ1-1; D gene uncertain. The V gene's germline CDR1 is MGHDK and CDR2 SYGVNS. V shed 5 bases and J shed 4 bases, with 14 bases lying between them. This CDR3 is 14 amino acids long.

The rearrangement joins TRBV28 to TRBJ1-6; D may be TRBD1 (5 bases). The CDR3 totals 15 residues. The germline V and J ends were trimmed by 2 bases and 6 bases, with 11 bases remaining between them. CDR1 and CDR2 (germline): MDHEN, SYDVKM. Here the CDR3 reads CASSLGRVLNSPLHF. The CDR3 DNA is TGTGCCAGCAGTTTAGGCAGGGTACTTAATTCACCCCTCCACTTT.

The chain combines TRBV29-1 with TRBJ1-2; a weak D match, TRBD1 (6 bases). The V gene lost 4 bases and the J gene lost 7 bases, with 10 bases spanning the gap. Germline CDR1 and CDR2: SQVTM and ANQGSEA. CDR3 size: 11 residues. The DNA for the CDR3 is TGCAGCGTTGGCCAGGGGTTTGGCTACACCTTC. Translating gives CSVGQGFGYTF.

V gene TRBV29-1 combines with J gene TRBJ2-3, with 7 bases that match TRBD1. The trim removed 3 bases at V and 3 bases at J, leaving 3 bases unmatched. The CDR3 is made up of 13 amino acids. From germline, CDR1 is SQVTM and CDR2 ANQGSEA. The CDR3 protein is CSVEGTATDTQYF. The DNA of the CDR3 is TGCAGCGTTGAGGGGACAGCTACAGATACGCAGTATTTT.

The chain has TRBV5-1 and TRBJ2-5; 12 positions match TRBD2. The CDR3 spans 17 residues. Germline assignment: CDR1 SGHRS and CDR2 YFSETQ. The V segment lost 0 bases and the J segment 1 base; nucleotides outside the gene matches: 4. The CDR3: CASSLGGLAGTQETQYF. In nucleotides, the CDR3 is TGCGCCAGCAGCTTGGGTGGACTAGCGGGGACCCAAGAGACCCAGTACTTC.

V usage is TRBV19 and J usage is TRBJ2-5; D is possibly TRBD1 (6 bases). Germline-derived CDR1 and CDR2 are LNHDA and SQIVND (reference sequence). The CDR3 covers 14 residues. V was shortened by 6 bases and J by 2 bases, with 13 bases between the two germline ends. CDR3 loop: CASRRQEAQETQYF. The CDR3 DNA reads as TGTGCCAGTAGGAGACAGGAGGCACAAGAGACCCAGTACTTC.

V is TRBV19 and J is TRBJ1-1, with unresolved D. Germline CDR1 and CDR2: LNHDA and SQIVND (reference sequence). V lost 5 bases, J lost 1 base, and 14 bases lay in between. CDR3 length: 15 residues. The DNA for the CDR3 is TGTGCCAGTAGTTCATCGAGACTGGCGAACACTGAAGCTTTCTTT. Amino acid sequence: CASSSSRLANTEAFF. Full variable domain (outside the CDR3, taken from reference TRBV19 and TRBJ1-1): DGGITQSPKYLFRKEGQNVTLSCEQNLNHDAMYWYRQDPGQGLRLIYYSQIVNDFQKGDIAEGYSVSREKKESFPLTVTSAQKNPTAFYLCASSSSRLANTEAFFGQGTRLTVV.

The rearrangement joins TRBV24-1 to TRBJ2-1; TRBD2 agrees at 8 bases. After removal of 1 base from V and 8 bases from J, the junction contained 9 bases not matched to a gene. Germline V lookup: CDR1 KGHDR, CDR2 SFDVKD. The CDR3 covers 16 residues. CDR3 sequence (DNA): TGTGCCACCAGTGATTTTCCCCGGGGGGGCCGGGATGAGCAGTTCTTC. Translated, it gives CATSDFPRGGRDEQFF.

The chain employs TRBV19 and TRBJ2-5, with 8 nucleotides matching TRBD1. Germline values: CDR1 LNHDA, CDR2 SQIVND (reference sequence). This CDR3 has 14 residues. The J segment lost 0 bases and the V segment lost 4 bases, leaving 1 base of the junction unmatched. The CDR3 nucleotides are TGTGCCAGTAGTAGGGACAGGAACCAAGAGACCCAGTACTTC. Protein sequence: CASSRDRNQETQYF.

The chain uses TRBV5-5 and TRBJ1-5; 7 bases are shared with TRBD1. Germline V CDR1 and CDR2: SGHKS, YYEKEE (reference sequence). The V segment lost 4 bases and the J segment 8 bases; nucleotides outside the gene matches: 3. CDR3 length equals 12 residues. CDR3 coding DNA: TGTGCCAGCAGCATAGGGGGCGAGCCCCAGCATTTT. It is translated as CASSIGGEPQHF.

J is TRBJ2-1 and V is TRBV5-4; 12 nucleotides match TRBD2. The V segment lost 5 bases and the J segment 0 bases; nucleotides outside the gene matches: 12. From germline, CDR1 is SGHNT and CDR2 YYREEE (reference sequence). The CDR3 runs to 19 residues. The CDR3 here is CASSPGEASGGASYNEQFF. CDR3 DNA: TGTGCCAGCAGTCCTGGCGAGGCTAGCGGGGGGGCCTCCTACAATGAGCAGTTCTTC.